The 3 T cell receptor beta chains below come from one sample, sequenced in a study of T cell responses to AZD1222 COVID-19 vaccine. Profiled with immunoSEQ multiplex PCR; TCRdb holds only in-frame clones, not every one. The table includes about 170,000 clones, around 91% detected once. Sequencing used peripheral blood, obtained on day 0 of AZD1222 vaccination. These receptors all come from an adult in good health.

The rearrangement uses TRBV27 and TRBJ1-5; 11 nucleotides match TRBD1. The CDR3 extends over 16 amino acids. V lost 5 bases and J lost 6; bases outside the gene matches: 9. Germline V gene lookup returns CDR1 MNHEY and CDR2 SMNVEV (reference sequence). The CDR3 region is CASSPGPGQGVQPQHF. CDR3 nucleotides: TGTGCCAGCAGTCCCGGACCGGGACAGGGGGTTCAGCCCCAGCATTTT.

The CDR3 loop reads CASSFLDREINYGYTF. The CDR3 region has the DNA TGTGCCAGCAGCTTCCTAGACAGGGAAATTAACTATGGCTACACCTTC. This sequence joins TRBV7-9 and TRBJ1-2; 7 positions agree with TRBD1. Germline V lookup: CDR1 SEHNR, CDR2 FQNEAQ (reference sequence). The ends lost 3 bases at V and 1 base at J; junction bases unmatched: 8. The CDR3 loop spans 16 amino acids.

In its sample, this clone was seen a few times. The chain carries TRBV12-5 and TRBJ2-1; D unresolved. The CDR3 runs 13 residues. Germline loops: CDR1 LGHNT, CDR2 FRNRAP. The V and J ends lost 1 base and 9 bases respectively, with 10 bases between them. In DNA, the CDR3 is TGTGCTAGTGGTTTGGAGGGATACGGTGAGCAGTTCTTC. It translates to CASGLEGYGEQFF.